These T cell receptor beta chains were read from a single sample in a study of T cell repertoires in cytomegalovirus infection. In TCRdb, the reads were re-called with MiXCR into one record per CDR3 protein. The sample holds 800,000 to 950,000 distinct CDR3 sequences; 30% to 35% are singletons and the top ten take around an eighth. The antigens these receptors bind are not known. The sequencing used cultured CD8+ T cells from PBMCs, collected from culture after CMV antigen stimulation. These receptors were taken from a human donor in good health (CMV status not recorded). Some clones in this sample may be carry-over from other donors' samples. Each CDR3 is given with its conserved first and last residue. D genes are given only for firm matches. Expanded clones are given a class, and other clones once, few, many or no size at all.

TRBV27	TRBD2	few	TRBJ2-1	17	CASSSHRLAGGPGEQFF	TGTGCCAGCAGTTCCCACCGACTAGCGGGGGGCCCCGGTGAGCAGTTCTTC
TRBV12-3/TRBV12-4	TRBD2	few	TRBJ2-5	16	CASTYETSGGGETQYF	TGTGCCAGCACCTACGAGACTAGCGGGGGGGGAGAGACCCAGTACTTC
TRBV7-6	-	many	TRBJ2-3	16	CASSLRDASSTDTQYF	TGTGCCAGCAGCTTACGCGACGCGAGCTCCACAGATACGCAGTATTTT
TRBV27	-	-	TRBJ2-3	15	CASSSSSGFTDTQYF	TGTGCCAGCAGTTCCTCTTCAGGGTTCACAGATACGCAGTATTTT
TRBV27	-	few	TRBJ2-5	14	CASSLKGSGETQYF	TGTGCCAGCAGTTTAAAAGGGTCGGGAGAGACCCAGTACTTC
TRBV7-2	-	many	TRBJ2-1	18	CASSLAVGSSSHYNEQFF	TGTGCCAGCAGCTTAGCAGTGGGGTCTTCTTCCCACTACAATGAGCAGTTCTTC
TRBV13	-	-	TRBJ2-5	14	CASSLSPGAETQYF	TGTGCCAGCAGCTTATCCCCGGGGGCAGAGACCCAGTACTTC
TRBV6-2/TRBV6-3	-	few	TRBJ1-1	19	CASSPPTGTLGVMNTEAFF	TGTGCCAGCAGTCCGCCAACCGGGACCCTGGGGGTTATGAACACTGAAGCTTTCTTT
TRBV7-9	-	-	TRBJ2-7	12	CASSPQLGEQYF	TGTGCCAGCAGCCCACAACTAGGCGAGCAGTACTTC
TRBV7-9	TRBD2	many	TRBJ2-1	14	CASTRGSSYNEQFF	TGTGCCAGCACCCGCGGGAGCTCCTACAATGAGCAGTTCTTC
TRBV24-1	-	many	TRBJ1-5	16	CATPRGGRASNQPQHF	TGTGCCACCCCCCGGGGGGGCAGAGCGAGCAATCAGCCCCAGCATTTT
TRBV28	-	-	TRBJ2-3	11	CVSSFTDTQYF	TGTGTCAGCAGTTTTACAGATACGCAGTATTTT
TRBV7-2	TRBD1	many	TRBJ2-7	14	CASSLYRGPYEQYF	TGTGCCAGCAGCTTGTACAGGGGCCCCTACGAGCAGTACTTC
TRBV6-2/TRBV6-3	-	-	TRBJ1-6	13	CASSYSSLSPLHF	TGTGCCAGCAGTTACTCGTCGCTTTCACCCCTCCACTTT
TRBV29-1	TRBD1	-	TRBJ1-2	16	CSVEDRGTGVYYGYTF	TGCAGCGTTGAAGATCGGGGGACAGGGGTATACTATGGCTACACCTTC
TRBV6-5	TRBD2	-	TRBJ2-1	14	CASNLAGRLNEQFF	TGTGCCAGCAATCTAGCGGGGAGGCTCAATGAGCAGTTCTTC
TRBV6-2/TRBV6-3	-	few	TRBJ1-1	14	CASSYEALNTEAFF	TGTGCCAGCAGTTACGAGGCCTTGAACACTGAAGCTTTCTTT
TRBV3-1	TRBD2	-	TRBJ2-1	20	CASSQGASGGAASSYNEQFF	TGTGCCAGCAGCCAAGGGGCTAGCGGGGGGGCCGCGAGCTCCTACAATGAGCAGTTCTTC
TRBV7-7	-	-	TRBJ1-5	14	CASSYRTVNQPQHF	TGTGCTAGCAGCTACCGGACAGTGAATCAGCCCCAGCATTTT
TRBV20-1	-	many	TRBJ1-2	16	CSARDSGGAAYYGYTF	TGCAGTGCTAGAGATAGTGGGGGAGCGGCGTACTATGGCTACACCTTC
TRBV6-1	TRBD1	few	TRBJ1-1	16	CASSEDRGLRNTEAFF	TGTGCCAGCAGTGAAGACAGGGGATTAAGGAACACTGAAGCTTTCTTT
TRBV12-5	TRBD1	few	TRBJ1-1	16	CASGFGTGVRNTEAFF	TGTGCTAGTGGTTTTGGGACAGGGGTAAGGAACACTGAAGCTTTCTTT
TRBV27	TRBD1	-	TRBJ2-7	14	CASSPGQTDYEQYF	TGTGCCAGCAGTCCGGGACAGACGGACTACGAGCAGTACTTC
TRBV7-8	-	-	TRBJ1-4	14	CASSLGWRNEKLFF	TGTGCCAGCAGCTTAGGCTGGAGGAATGAAAAACTGTTTTTT
TRBV19	TRBD2	-	TRBJ2-7	15	CASSILAGETYEQYF	TGTGCCAGTAGTATACTAGCGGGGGAAACCTACGAGCAGTACTTC
TRBV2	-	-	TRBJ2-7	13	CASSDYPTYEQYF	TGTGCCAGCAGTGACTACCCAACCTACGAGCAGTACTTC
TRBV6-1	TRBD2	-	TRBJ2-1	15	CASSDERGATNEQFF	TGTGCCAGCAGTGATGAGCGGGGGGCCACGAATGAGCAGTTCTTC
TRBV7-9	-	few	TRBJ2-6	18	CASSPMGQLGPGANVLTF	TGTGCCAGCAGCCCAATGGGGCAGCTGGGCCCTGGGGCCAACGTCCTGACTTTC
TRBV7-2	TRBD2	once	TRBJ2-1	14	CASSLTAGAKRQFF	TGTGCCAGCAGTTTGACAGCGGGGGCCAAACGGCAGTTCTTC
TRBV2	TRBD1	-	TRBJ1-3	14	CASSTGQGGNTIYF	TGTGCCAGCAGTACAGGACAGGGAGGAAACACCATATATTTT
TRBV5-4	-	-	TRBJ2-1	13	CASRTGEHNEQFF	TGTGCCAGCAGGACGGGGGAGCACAATGAGCAGTTCTTC
TRBV27	TRBD1	-	TRBJ2-1	16	CASSLTGGSGYNEQFF	TGTGCCAGCAGTCTCACAGGGGGCAGCGGGTACAATGAGCAGTTCTTC
TRBV6-6	-	-	TRBJ2-7	14	CASSYSGKLYEQYF	TGTGCCAGCAGTTACTCGGGCAAACTGTACGAGCAGTACTTC
TRBV12-3/TRBV12-4	TRBD2	few	TRBJ2-1	16	CASSPTILAGGLDKFF	TGTGCCAGCAGCCCTACTATACTAGCGGGGGGGCTAGATAAGTTCTTC